This TCR beta chain was documented in a study of radiotherapy plus CTLA-4 blockade in lung cancer. Study background: In less than 20% of patients, objective responses were seen; 31% had disease control. Overall study findings and caveats: Early shifts in blood T cell clones, with interferon-beta, reportedly predicted response best. After treatment with radiotherapy plus ipilimumab, TCR clones that came from the tumor expanded in blood.

With regard to this clone: Its antigen is as yet unknown.

The CDR3 covers 16 residues. Germline CDR1 reads LGHNA; CDR2 reads YNFKEQ. The junction had 5 bases not matched to a gene; V was cut back by 1 base and J by 5 bases. Produced via immunoSEQ multiplex PCR; TCRdb's table is partial and in-frame only. The data show around 63,000 clones, 65% to 85% seen once. This chain uses TRBV4-2 with TRBJ2-1; 10 bases align to TRBD2. The source material was peripheral blood, sampled from a patient treated with radiotherapy plus ipilimumab. The source is a human donor with non-small cell lung cancer whose response to radiotherapy plus ipilimumab could not be evaluated. Some clones in this sample may be carry-over from other donors' samples. This CDR3 reads CASSQASGGGNNEQFF. The CDR3 nucleotides are TGTGCCAGCAGCCAAGCTAGCGGGGGCGGAAACAATGAGCAGTTCTTC.